This T cell receptor (beta chain) appears in the sequencing data of a study of cytotoxic CD8 clonotypes in ibrutinib-treated CLL. Study background: Among the patients, some eleven presented as relapsed/refractory and 15 as treatment-naive; around 17 showed unmutated IGHV. Overall study findings and caveats: Public clonotypes occurred uncommonly; on treatment, they contracted or remained stable.

To note about this clone: Its antigen is not known.

The length of the CDR3 is 15 residues. CDR1 is MNHEY, CDR2 SMNVEV, per germline (reference sequence). The V end lost 0 bases, the J end lost 6 bases, and 12 bases lay between the germline ends. Using immunoSEQ multiplex PCR, the repertoire was profiled, and TCRdb retains in-frame clones only, with some absent. Of some 19,000 clones in the sample, 81% were seen once. The rearrangement links TRBV27 to TRBJ1-5, with D tentatively TRBD1 (5 bases). Specimen: PBMCs, collected before ibrutinib treatment. The clonotype was recovered from a human donor with chronic lymphocytic leukemia. The CDR3 loop reads CASSLSWGSGQPQHF. The DNA of the CDR3 is TGTGCCAGCAGTTTATCCTGGGGGTCGGGTCAGCCCCAGCATTTT.